The 27 T cell receptor beta chains in this list originate from one sample, sequenced in a study of T cell responses to AZD1222 COVID-19 vaccine. The table came from immunoSEQ multiplex PCR; TCRdb's copy has only in-frame clones and leaves some out. The data contain some 130,000 clones, approximately 90% of them singletons. Sequenced here: peripheral blood, sampled 28 days after the second AZD1222 dose. The receptors come from an adult who received the AZD1222 COVID-19 vaccine.

DNA for the CDR3: TGTGCCAGCAGCTTCGGAGGGGTGGGGAATGAGCAGTTCTTC. Translated: CASSFGGVGNEQFF. V gene TRBV5-6 combines with J gene TRBJ2-1; TRBD2 is a possible D gene (6 bases). V was shortened by 2 bases and J by 7 bases, with 13 bases between the two germline ends. Germline V gives CDR1 SGHDT, CDR2 YYEEEE. The length of the CDR3 is 14 residues.

The CDR3 DNA follows: TGTGCCAGCAGCCCGGGACGCGGGGCCTATGGCTACACCTTC. Protein sequence: CASSPGRGAYGYTF. The J gene is TRBJ1-2, the V gene TRBV5-4, with TRBD1 as a possible D gene (5 bases). Per the germline V gene, CDR1 is SGHNT and CDR2 is YYREEE (reference sequence). The CDR3 runs 14 residues. V gave up 4 bases and J gave up 4 bases, with 14 bases separating them.

The chain uses TRBV7-3 and TRBJ2-1; 12 bases line up with TRBD2. V was clipped by 5 bases and J by 6 bases; unmatched bases: 2. Germline V gives CDR1 SGHTA, CDR2 FQGTGA. The length of the CDR3 is 14 residues. The CDR3 bases are TGTGCCAGCAGCCAGACTAGCGGGGGCAATGAGCAGTTCTTC. It yields the protein CASSQTSGGNEQFF.

The V call is TRBV5-4, the J call TRBJ1-2; 10 bases are a match to TRBD1. In germline, CDR1 is SGHNT, CDR2 YYREEE (reference sequence). V gave up 0 bases and J gave up 7 bases; unmatched junction bases: 12. This CDR3 region has 17 residues. CDR3 in amino acids: CASSLGGDRGATFGYTF. CDR3 bases: TGTGCCAGCAGCTTGGGGGGGGACAGGGGTGCCACTTTTGGCTACACCTTC. The complete variable domain, with remaining parts taken from reference TRBV5-4 and TRBJ1-2, reads ETGVTQSPTHLIKTRGQQVTLRCSSQSGHNTVSWYQQALGQGPQFIFQYYREEENGRGNFPPRFSGLQFPNYSSELNVNALELDDSALYLCASSLGGDRGATFGYTFGSGTRLTVV.

This chain joins TRBV28 and TRBJ1-2; 7 bases match TRBD1. The CDR3 consists of 16 residues. Germline loops: CDR1 MDHEN, CDR2 SYDVKM. After removal of 5 bases from V and 4 bases from J, the junction contained 13 bases not matched to a gene. For the CDR3, the DNA is TGTGCCAGCAGTCCCCCCCACAGGGGAGCAGGCTATGGCTACACCTTC. Protein product: CASSPPHRGAGYGYTF.

CDR3: CASSTLQDSHLATNEKLFF. As DNA, the CDR3 is TGTGCCAGCAGTACACTCCAGGACAGCCACCTTGCAACTAATGAAAAACTGTTTTTT. The rearrangement uses TRBV27 and TRBJ1-4; TRBD1 might be the D (6 bases). CDR3 length: 19 residues. The V gene lost 5 bases and the J gene lost 0 bases, with 22 bases spanning the gap. The V gene's germline CDR1 is MNHEY and CDR2 SMNVEV (reference sequence). Drawing the rest from reference TRBV27 and TRBJ1-4, the complete variable domain is EAQVTQNPRYLITVTGKKLTVTCSQNMNHEYMSWYRQDPGLGLRQIYYSMNVEVTDKGDVPEGYKVSRKEKRNFPLILESPSPNQTSLYFCASSTLQDSHLATNEKLFFGSGTQLSVL.

The genes are TRBV19 and TRBJ2-1, with TRBD2 identical over 7 bases. This CDR3 is 15 amino acids long. V lost 4 bases, J lost 6 bases, and 9 bases stayed unmatched. Per the germline V gene, CDR1 is LNHDA and CDR2 is SQIVND (reference sequence). The CDR3 coding sequence is TGTGCCAGTAGTAGTAGCGGGTTACTGGCCAATGAGCAGTTCTTC. It specifies CASSSSGLLANEQFF. The whole variable domain, filled in from reference TRBV19 and TRBJ2-1, reads DGGITQSPKYLFRKEGQNVTLSCEQNLNHDAMYWYRQDPGQGLRLIYYSQIVNDFQKGDIAEGYSVSREKKESFPLTVTSAQKNPTAFYLCASSSSGLLANEQFFGPGTRLTVL.

The chain combines TRBV19 with TRBJ2-6; no reliable D call. This CDR3 is 15 amino acids long. Germline CDR1 LNHDA, CDR2 SQIVND (reference sequence). V was clipped by 9 bases and J by 0 bases, with 12 bases between them. The CDR3 nucleotides read TGTGCCAGGGGTATACGAATCTCTGGGGCCAACGTCCTGACTTTC. It codes for CARGIRISGANVLTF. Supplemented by reference TRBV19 and TRBJ2-6, the full variable domain reads DGGITQSPKYLFRKEGQNVTLSCEQNLNHDAMYWYRQDPGQGLRLIYYSQIVNDFQKGDIAEGYSVSREKKESFPLTVTSAQKNPTAFYLCARGIRISGANVLTFGAGSRLTVL.

The rearrangement joins TRBV7-9 to TRBJ2-1; D possibly corresponds to TRBD2 (6 bases). V dropped 7 bases and J dropped 3 bases, with 16 bases sitting between them. Germline V gene data show CDR1 as SEHNR and CDR2 as FQNEAQ (reference sequence). The CDR3 runs to 15 residues. This chain's CDR3 is CASTPPGTDYNEQFF. The DNA of the CDR3 is TGTGCCAGCACCCCCCCCGGGACTGACTACAATGAGCAGTTCTTC.

The chain is built from TRBV5-4 and TRBJ2-2; D is undetermined. Germline assignment: CDR1 SGHNT and CDR2 YYREEE (reference sequence). Trimming took 0 bases from V and 6 from J, leaving 6 bases between them. The length of the CDR3 is 13 residues. In DNA form, the CDR3 reads TGTGCCAGCAGCTTGGGTAGCTCCGGGGAGCTGTTTTTT. It yields the protein CASSLGSSGELFF.

The chain links TRBV14 to TRBJ2-7; D call uncertain. CDR1 and CDR2 from the germline V gene are SGHDN and FVKESK. Trimming took off 4 bases at V and 6 bases at J, with 13 bases between the two ends. The CDR3 runs 13 residues. As DNA, the CDR3 is TGTGCCAGCAGCCCCCGGGTTGTGGGCGAGCAGTACTTC. It yields the protein CASSPRVVGEQYF. Supplemented by reference TRBV14 and TRBJ2-7, the full variable domain reads EAGVTQFPSHSVIEKGQTVTLRCDPISGHDNLYWYRRVMGKEIKFLLHFVKESKQDESGMPNNRFLAERTGGTYSTLKVQPAELEDSGVYFCASSPRVVGEQYFGPGTRLTVT.

The chain links TRBV24-1 to TRBJ2-7; D gene uncertain. The V end lost 5 bases, the J end lost 1 base, and 8 bases lay between the germline ends. This CDR3 has 13 amino acids. Germline V gives CDR1 KGHDR, CDR2 SFDVKD. The DNA of the CDR3 is TGTGCCACCAGTGGACCTCCGTCCTACGAGCAGTACTTC. Translating it yields CATSGPPSYEQYF.

This chain links TRBV28 with TRBJ2-7; possibly TRBD1 or TRBD2 for D (5 bases each). The CDR3 loop spans 13 amino acids. Germline CDR1 is MDHEN and CDR2 is SYDVKM. V dropped 8 bases and J dropped 6 bases, with 17 bases sitting between them. CDR3 bases: TGTGCCAGCGTAGAGGGGCTTGGAGGCGAGCAGTACTTC. Its translation: CASVEGLGGEQYF.

The chain employs TRBV5-1 and TRBJ1-1; 7 bases match TRBD1. This CDR3 is 13 amino acids long. Losses at the gene ends were 2 bases for V and 7 bases for J; bases not matched to a gene: 5. Per the germline V gene, CDR1 is SGHRS and CDR2 is YFSETQ. The CDR3 DNA follows: TGCGCCAGCAGCTTCGGGACAGATTTTGAAGCTTTCTTT. Protein product: CASSFGTDFEAFF.

The rearrangement links TRBV12-5 to TRBJ1-1; D gene uncertain. Germline CDR1 and CDR2: LGHNT and FRNRAP. The V end was cut by 0 bases, the J end by 3 bases, with 2 bases between. CDR3 length equals 12 residues. CDR3 in DNA: TGTGCTAGTGGTTTGGTCTACACTGAAGCTTTCTTT. It translates to CASGLVYTEAFF.

The CDR3 loop is CASRYTGSEQFF. CDR3 DNA sequence: TGTGCCAGCAGATACACAGGGTCTGAGCAGTTCTTC. V usage is TRBV2 and J usage is TRBJ2-1, with D perhaps matching TRBD1 (6 bases). Germline V gene sequence: CDR1 SNHLY, CDR2 FYNNEI. V was pared by 6 bases and J by 9 bases, with 12 bases between. CDR3 length: 12 residues.

In DNA, the CDR3 is TGTGCCTGGAGTAACAGGAATTCACCCCTCCACTTT. The encoded protein is CAWSNRNSPLHF. The V gene is TRBV30, the J gene TRBJ1-6; D perhaps matches TRBD1 (5 bases). The germline CDR1 and CDR2 sequences are GTSNPN and SVGIG (reference sequence). V lost 2 bases and J lost 7, with 6 bases in between. The CDR3 extends over 12 amino acids.

V and J are TRBV6-2 or TRBV6-3 and TRBJ2-3, with 13 bases that match TRBD2. Germline-derived CDR1 and CDR2 are MNHEY and SVGEGT. V gave up 2 bases and J gave up 0 bases; unmatched junction bases: 8. The CDR3 contains 19 residues. The CDR3 DNA is TGTGCCAGCAGTTACCCGACTAGCGGGAGGACCTCTAGCACAGATACGCAGTATTTT. Translating gives CASSYPTSGRTSSTDTQYF.

This rearrangement joins TRBV10-3 to TRBJ2-5; the match to TRBD2 covers 14 bases. This CDR3 comprises 15 residues. Trimming cost V 6 bases and J 5 bases; bases outside gene matches: 5. Germline V CDR1 and CDR2: ENHRY, SYGVKD. The CDR3 here is CAISGLAGGLETQYF. The CDR3 region has the DNA TGTGCCATCAGCGGACTAGCGGGAGGTTTGGAGACCCAGTACTTC.

The V call is TRBV5-1, the J call TRBJ2-7; no clear D gene. V was clipped by 4 bases and J by 5 bases, with 10 bases between them. From germline, CDR1 is SGHRS and CDR2 YFSETQ. CDR3 length equals 12 residues. This CDR3 reads CASSLSGDEQYF. DNA of the CDR3: TGCGCCAGCAGCCTATCGGGCGACGAGCAGTACTTC.

The rearrangement links TRBV29-1 to TRBJ2-1, with 10 bases fitting TRBD2. This CDR3 is 13 amino acids long. Trimming cost V 5 bases and J 2 bases; bases outside gene matches: 0. CDR1 and CDR2 (germline): SQVTM, ANQGSEA. CDR3 residues: CSVSGRAYNEQFF. The CDR3 region has the DNA TGCAGCGTTAGCGGGAGGGCCTACAATGAGCAGTTCTTC.

The chain carries TRBV9 and TRBJ2-3; TRBD2 aligns across 10 bases. V shed 0 bases, J shed 6 bases, and the junction held 7 bases outside the gene matches. Germline V gene sequence: CDR1 SGDLS, CDR2 YYNGEE. The CDR3 contains 16 residues. The CDR3 DNA reads TGTGCCAGCAGCGTAGGGGCTAGCGGGAGTTGGGATACGCAGTATTTT. This translates into CASSVGASGSWDTQYF.

The chain combines TRBV5-1 with TRBJ2-2; D unresolved. The germline V gene has CDR1 SGHRS and CDR2 YFSETQ. The CDR3 length is 15 residues. V lost 0 bases and J lost 3, with 9 bases in between. The CDR3 is CASSLALVHTGELFF. In DNA, the CDR3 is TGCGCCAGCAGCTTGGCTCTAGTGCACACCGGGGAGCTGTTTTTT.

This sequence joins TRBV5-1 and TRBJ2-7; D may be TRBD2 (6 bases). V was trimmed by 3 bases and J by 6 bases, leaving 13 bases between them. The CDR3 loop spans 13 amino acids. Germline V CDR1 and CDR2: SGHRS, YFSETQ. The CDR3 sequence: CASSYLGSGEQYF. Here the CDR3 DNA reads TGCGCCAGCAGCTATTTGGGTAGCGGCGAGCAGTACTTC.

The chain recombines TRBV2 with TRBJ2-6; tentative D call: TRBD1 (5 bases). The CDR3 consists of 17 residues. CDR1 is SNHLY, CDR2 FYNNEI, per germline. The CDR3 region has the DNA TGTGCATCTTCCTCGGAGACAGTCCGCTCTGGGGCCAACGTCCTGACTTTC. It translates to CASSSETVRSGANVLTF.

The V gene is TRBV6-5, the J gene TRBJ1-2; D remains unclear. The CDR3 consists of 11 residues. Trimming removed 2 bases from V and 5 bases from J, with 3 bases in between. Germline loops: CDR1 MNHEY, CDR2 SVGAGI. CDR3 nucleotide sequence: TGTGCCAGCAGTTACGGGTATGGCTACACCTTC. As protein: CASSYGYGYTF.

The V gene is TRBV19, the J gene TRBJ1-6; TRBD1 matches at 9 bases. The CDR3 length is 14 residues. V lost 7 bases to trimming and J lost 7 bases; unmatched junction nucleotides: 5. Germline V CDR1 and CDR2: LNHDA, SQIVND (reference sequence). This CDR3 reads CASTYGTGNSPLHF. CDR3 sequence (DNA): TGTGCCAGTACATACGGGACAGGGAATTCACCCCTCCACTTT.